This T cell receptor beta chain appears in the sequencing data of a study of radiation and T cells in renal cell carcinoma. Repertoires were generated with immunoSEQ multiplex PCR, while TCRdb's copy carries only in-frame clones and drops some. The sample carries about 170,000 clones, about nine tenths recorded once. The time point: blood 4 weeks post-SBRT, at nephrectomy. The sample's treatment: 15 Gy SBRT to primary tumor, nephrectomy 4 weeks later. Nephrectomy followed 15 Gy stereotactic body radiation by 4 weeks. Germline values: CDR1 SGHRS, CDR2 YFSETQ. This CDR3 has 14 residues. Trimming took 4 bases from V and 4 from J; bases not matched to a gene: 7.

Sequenced material: blood, taken from a patient whose treatment included radiotherapy and nephrectomy. This TCR came from a woman in her fifties or sixties with renal cell carcinoma. The rearrangement joins TRBV5-1 to TRBJ1-2; 7 bases align to TRBD1. The CDR3 nucleotides read TGCGCCAGCAGCGTACCTGGGACAGTCTATGGCTACACCTTC. Its translation is CASSVPGTVYGYTF.